One sample yielded the 15 T cell receptor beta chains listed below, sequenced in a study of human T cells and chemical hapten exposure. It was unfractionated whole blood from which total RNA was extracted. Library construction involved attaching unique molecular identifiers to individual cDNA molecules, which allowed quantitative, reproducible TCR counting. TCRdb reanalysed the reads using MiXCR and keeps one entry per CDR3 protein. The table shows 95,000 to 150,000 distinct CDR3 sequences, with 8.5% occurring only once. The sequenced sample consisted of whole blood. The receptor source for this set is a human donor in good health. Some clones in this sample may be carry-over from other donors' samples.

This clonotype was detected many times. The chain recombines TRBV29-1 with TRBJ2-6; 8 bases line up with TRBD2. Germline V gives CDR1 SQVTM, CDR2 ANQGSEA. There are 19 residues in the CDR3. V was pared by 5 bases and J by 0 bases, with 15 bases of the junction left unmatched. CDR3 DNA sequence: TGCAGCGTTCTTGGAACTAGCGGAAAAATCAACTCTGGGGCCAACGTCCTGACTTTC. This translates into CSVLGTSGKINSGANVLTF.

As to this clonotype: A clone one base away is much larger, so this may be a read error. The chain employs TRBV10-3 and TRBJ2-2, with 8 bases matching TRBD2. J was trimmed by 10 bases and V by 6 bases; bases with no gene match: 13. CDR3 length equals 15 residues. CDR1 is ENHRY, CDR2 SYGVKD, per germline. The CDR3 DNA sequence: TGTGCCATCAGAGGCAGCGGGAGAGGGGCCGAGGAGCTGTTTTTT. Amino acids: CAIRGSGRGAEELFF.

This clonotype was detected ten times or more. This sequence joins TRBV5-1 and TRBJ2-2; D may be TRBD1 or TRBD2 (5 bases each). This CDR3 comprises 16 residues. The germline V gene encodes CDR1 SGHRS and CDR2 YFSETQ. The germline V and J ends were trimmed by 0 bases and 0 bases, with 9 bases remaining between them. The CDR3 is CASSLARGANTGELFF. For the CDR3, the DNA is TGCGCCAGCAGCTTGGCGAGAGGGGCGAACACCGGGGAGCTGTTTTTT.

This clonotype has at least ten counts. The gene calls are TRBV27 and TRBJ1-2; 8 bases are a match to TRBD1. This CDR3 has 12 residues. Germline assignment: CDR1 MNHEY and CDR2 SMNVEV (reference sequence). V lost 5 bases and J lost 9; bases outside the gene matches: 5. CDR3: CASSRGQGRYTF. CDR3 in DNA: TGTGCCAGCAGTCGAGGACAGGGACGCTACACCTTC.

This clonotype was recorded many times. V is TRBV21-1 and J is TRBJ2-1; the table names TRBD1, a call not compared with the DNA. TRBV21-1 is described as a pseudogene. CDR3 length equals 16 residues. The DNA of the CDR3 is TGTGCCAGCAGCAAAGCGCCCGGGGATGGCTACAATGAGCAGTTCTTC. Protein: CASSKAPGDGYNEQFF.

This clonotype appeared many times. The chain joins TRBV6-1 to TRBJ1-5, with D possibly TRBD1 on 6 matching bases. Germline CDR1 and CDR2: MNHNS and SASEGT. This CDR3 contains 15 residues. Trimming removed 7 bases at V and 7 bases at J, with 20 bases between. CDR3 sequence: CASNRDTGLGQPQHF. CDR3 nucleotides: TGTGCCAGCAACCGGGACACGGGTTTGGGGCAGCCCCAGCATTTT.

This clonotype was recorded a few times. CDR3 in DNA: TGCGCCAGCAGCCAACGCATCATCAGGGTCTATAATTCACCCCTCCACTTT. It codes for CASSQRIIRVYNSPLHF. The J gene is TRBJ1-6, the V gene TRBV4-3; weak D call: TRBD1 (5 bases). The V end lost 2 bases, the J end lost 3 bases, and 14 bases lay between the germline ends. Germline V gene data show CDR1 as LGHNA and CDR2 as YSLEER. The CDR3 consists of 17 residues.

This clonotype has just a few counts. The chain recombines TRBV3-1 with TRBJ1-5; D gene unclear. Germline CDR1 LGHDT, CDR2 YNNKEL (reference sequence). Between the trimmed V and J ends, which lost 6 bases and 5 bases, there was a span of 8 bases. This CDR3 has 12 amino acids. CDR3 DNA sequence: TGTGCCAGCAGGCCGAGGGATCAGCCCCAGCATTTT. It specifies CASRPRDQPQHF.

This clonotype has a handful of counts. This chain connects TRBV5-1 to TRBJ1-1, with D tentatively TRBD1 (6 bases). V was cut by 4 bases and J by 1 base, with 17 bases left in between. Germline assignment: CDR1 SGHRS and CDR2 YFSETQ. CDR3 length: 16 amino acids. CDR3 protein: CASSPGLQGPNTEAFF. In DNA, the CDR3 is TGCGCCAGCAGCCCGGGACTCCAGGGGCCGAACACTGAAGCTTTCTTT.

This clonotype was seen at least ten times. The chain combines TRBV11-2 with TRBJ2-1; 11 bases align to TRBD2. Trimming removed 5 bases from V and 7 bases from J; junction bases left unmatched: 7. CDR1 is SGHAT and CDR2 is FQNNGV in the germline V gene. The CDR3 length is 15 residues. CDR3 in amino acids: CASSKTSGSSNEQFF. In DNA, the CDR3 is TGTGCCAGCAGCAAAACTAGCGGGAGTTCTAATGAGCAGTTCTTC.

CDR3 in DNA: TGTGCCACCAGTGACGAAACAGATACGCAGTATTTT. This sequence encodes CATSDETDTQYF. V gene TRBV24-1 combines with J gene TRBJ2-3; D gene unclear. CDR1 KGHDR and CDR2 SFDVKD come from the germline V gene. The CDR3 has 12 amino acids. Trimming removed 4 bases at V and 3 bases at J, with 4 bases between.

The V and J genes are TRBV29-1 and TRBJ1-1; D uncertain. V gave up 5 bases and J gave up 0 bases, with 10 bases separating them. Per germline, CDR1 SQVTM and CDR2 ANQGSEA. The CDR3 contains 13 residues. The DNA for the CDR3 is TGCAGCGTTCAAGGGAAAATGAACACTGAAGCTTTCTTT. It encodes CSVQGKMNTEAFF.

This sequence joins TRBV3-1 and TRBJ2-4; the D gene is possibly TRBD2 (5 bases). V lost 1 base to trimming and J lost 3 bases, with 19 bases between them. This CDR3 region has 18 residues. Germline-derived CDR1 and CDR2 are LGHDT and YNNKEL (reference sequence). The CDR3 DNA is TGTGCCAGCAGCCAAGTCCCCGTCGGGGAAGCAGGCAAAAACATTCAGTACTTC. This translates into CASSQVPVGEAGKNIQYF.

This clonotype was observed a few times. V usage is TRBV12-3 or TRBV12-4 and J usage is TRBJ2-1; either TRBD1 or TRBD2 may supply D (6 bases each). Trimming took off 3 bases at V and 10 bases at J, with 16 bases between the two ends. This CDR3 has 14 amino acids. CDR3 nucleotides: TGTGCCAGCAGTTTGCAGGAGGGGGAACGCGAGCAGTTCTTC. Translating gives CASSLQEGEREQFF.

This chain connects TRBV19 to TRBJ2-1, with D perhaps given as TRBD1 or TRBD2 (5 bases each). The CDR3 loop spans 13 amino acids. From germline, CDR1 is LNHDA and CDR2 SQIVND (reference sequence). V dropped 1 base and J dropped 8 bases, with 9 bases sitting between them. CDR3 DNA: TGTGCCAGTAGTATAGGAGGGGTGGATGAGCAGTTCTTC. Protein product: CASSIGGVDEQFF.